This T cell receptor (beta chain) was recovered during a study of cytomegalovirus exposure and HLA in healthy donors. PCR used 60 Vbeta primers and 13 Jbeta primers. Method: immunoSEQ multiplex PCR; TCRdb's copy keeps in-frame clones and lacks some. The sample contains about 120,000 clones, roughly 78% of which appear only once. There are 13 residues in the CDR3. The V gene's germline CDR1 is SNHLY and CDR2 FYNNEI. The V gene end was trimmed by 4 bases and the J gene end by 2 bases; junction bases not matched to a gene: 2. The specimen was PBMCs. The chain carries TRBV2 and TRBJ2-7, with TRBD1 matching 7 bases. The clonotype comes from a young woman in good health and CMV-seropositive. The CDR3, as DNA: TGTGCCAGCAGTGGGGGACAGACCTACGAGCAGTACTTC. Amino acids: CASSGGQTYEQYF. Using reference TRBV2 and TRBJ2-7 for the parts outside the CDR3, the full variable domain is EPEVTQTPSHQVTQMGQEVILRCVPISNHLYFYWYRQILGQKVEFLVSFYNNEISEKSEIFDDQFSVERPDGSNFTLKIRSTKLEDSAMYFCASSGGQTYEQYFGPGTRLTVT.